The rows below give T cell receptor beta chains drawn from one sample of a study of cytomegalovirus exposure and HLA in healthy donors. The method was immunoSEQ multiplex PCR; TCRdb's version includes in-frame clones alone and lacks a portion of them. The repertoire consists of about 130,000 clones, with about three quarters occurring once and the leading ten covering roughly an eighth. What was sequenced was PBMCs. These TCRs come from a woman aged 55 to 70 in good health and CMV-seropositive. CDR3s include the opening cysteine and the closing phenylalanine or tryptophan. The order of the fields is D gene, clone size, J gene, V gene, CDR3 DNA, CDR3 protein. The D gene is left open where the match is weak. Clone size is given for some rows only: seen once, a few or many times, or a class if the clone is expanded.

d_call: .; clone_size: few; j_call: TRBJ1-2; v_call: TRBV29-1; cdr3_nt: TGCAGCGCTTCGGACAGTCTTGGCTACACCTTC; cdr3_aa: CSASDSLGYTF
d_call: TRBD1; clone_size: .; j_call: TRBJ1-2; v_call: TRBV7-9; cdr3_nt: TGTTCCAGCAGCGGGCCGGACAGGAACCACTATGGCTACACCTTC; cdr3_aa: CSSSGPDRNHYGYTF
d_call: .; clone_size: .; j_call: TRBJ1-1; v_call: TRBV4-2; cdr3_nt: TGTGCCAGCAGCCAGAACAGGGAAGCTTTCTTT; cdr3_aa: CASSQNREAFF
d_call: .; clone_size: few; j_call: TRBJ1-1; v_call: TRBV5-1; cdr3_nt: TGCGCCAGCAGCTTGACAACAGGTGAAGCTTTCTTT; cdr3_aa: CASSLTTGEAFF
d_call: .; clone_size: few; j_call: TRBJ2-5; v_call: TRBV7-3; cdr3_nt: TGTGCCAGCAGTTTCACGGCGGGCAGTCAAGAGACCCAGTACTTC; cdr3_aa: CASSFTAGSQETQYF
d_call: .; clone_size: .; j_call: TRBJ2-5; v_call: TRBV2; cdr3_nt: TGTGCCAGCAGTGGACATGAGACCCAGTACTTC; cdr3_aa: CASSGHETQYF
d_call: TRBD2; clone_size: .; j_call: TRBJ2-1; v_call: TRBV19; cdr3_nt: TGTGCCGGGGGGGGGCGCGGGAGGGAACGGGAGCAGTTCTTC; cdr3_aa: CAGGGRGREREQFF
d_call: .; clone_size: once; j_call: TRBJ1-3; v_call: TRBV7-2; cdr3_nt: TGTGCCAGCAGCTTAGTAAGCTCAGGGTTAGGAAACACCATATATTTT; cdr3_aa: CASSLVSSGLGNTIYF
d_call: TRBD1; clone_size: .; j_call: TRBJ1-2; v_call: TRBV29-1; cdr3_nt: TGCAGCGTTGATCAGGGTCGGGACAGGGGGAATGGCTACACCTTC; cdr3_aa: CSVDQGRDRGNGYTF
d_call: .; clone_size: few; j_call: TRBJ1-1; v_call: TRBV18; cdr3_nt: TGTGCCAGCTCACCCGGGACACATAAGAACACTGAAGCTTTCTTT; cdr3_aa: CASSPGTHKNTEAFF